This T cell receptor beta chain comes out of a study of T cell changes during pregnancy in multiple sclerosis. Libraries were prepared by immunoSEQ multiplex PCR; TCRdb keeps only in-frame clonotypes and omits some of them. The sample has 18,000 or so clones, 70% to 90% seen once. CDR3 length equals 14 residues. CDR1 and CDR2 (germline): LNHDA, SQIVND (reference sequence). Trimming removed 2 bases at V and 4 bases at J, with 11 bases between. The rearrangement uses TRBV19 and TRBJ1-1, with D unclear. Here the sequenced sample was CD4+ T cells from peripheral blood mononuclear cells, taken in the first trimester of pregnancy. The origin of this receptor is a female donor in good health, enrolled as a control in a pregnancy study. The CDR3 DNA is TGTGCCAGTAGTATAAGAGAGGGCCCCACTGAAGCTTTCTTT. This translates into CASSIREGPTEAFF.